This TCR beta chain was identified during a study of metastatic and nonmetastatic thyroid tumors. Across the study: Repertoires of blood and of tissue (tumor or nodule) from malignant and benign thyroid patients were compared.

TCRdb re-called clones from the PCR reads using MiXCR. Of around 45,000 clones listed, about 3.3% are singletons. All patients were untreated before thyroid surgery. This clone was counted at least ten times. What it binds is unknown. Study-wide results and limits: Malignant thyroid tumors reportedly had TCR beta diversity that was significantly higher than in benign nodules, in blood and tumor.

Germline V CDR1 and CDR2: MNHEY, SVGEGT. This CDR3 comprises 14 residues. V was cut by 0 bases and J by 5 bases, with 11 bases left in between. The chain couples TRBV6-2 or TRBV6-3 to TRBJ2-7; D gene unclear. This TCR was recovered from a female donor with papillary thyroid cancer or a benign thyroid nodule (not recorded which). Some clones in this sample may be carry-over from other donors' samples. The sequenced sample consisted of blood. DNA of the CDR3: TGTGCCAGCAGTTACTCTTTAGGTCTACACGAGCAGTACTTC. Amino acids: CASSYSLGLHEQYF.